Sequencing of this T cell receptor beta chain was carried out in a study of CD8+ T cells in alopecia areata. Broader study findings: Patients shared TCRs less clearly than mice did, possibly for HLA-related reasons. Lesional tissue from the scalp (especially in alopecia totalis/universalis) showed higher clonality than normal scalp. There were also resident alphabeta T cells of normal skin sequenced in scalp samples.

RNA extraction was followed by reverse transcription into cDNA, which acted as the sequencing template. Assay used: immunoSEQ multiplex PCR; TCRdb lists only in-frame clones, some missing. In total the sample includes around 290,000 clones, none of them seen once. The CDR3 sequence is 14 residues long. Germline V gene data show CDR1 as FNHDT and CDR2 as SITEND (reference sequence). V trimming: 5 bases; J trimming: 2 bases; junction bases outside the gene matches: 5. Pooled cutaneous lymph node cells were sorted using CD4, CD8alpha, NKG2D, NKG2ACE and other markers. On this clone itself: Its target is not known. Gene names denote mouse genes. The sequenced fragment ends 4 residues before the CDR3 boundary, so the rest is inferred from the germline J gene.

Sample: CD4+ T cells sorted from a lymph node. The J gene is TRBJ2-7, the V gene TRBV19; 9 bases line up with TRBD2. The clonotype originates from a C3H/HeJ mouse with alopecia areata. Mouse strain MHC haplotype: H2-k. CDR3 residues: CASSQTGGTYEQYF. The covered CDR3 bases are TGTGCCAGCAGCCAGACTGGGGGCACCTAT.